The T cell receptor (beta chain) under discussion was sequenced for a study of shared clonotypes between healthy human individuals. The naive CD8 subset, CD45RO-negative cells positively selected for CCR7, excluded terminally differentiated effector memory CD45RA+ cells. CDR1 is SQVTM, CDR2 ANQGSEA, per germline. J gave up 7 bases and V 3 bases, and 10 bases lay outside the gene matches. The CDR3 length is 14 residues. Libraries were prepared by immunoSEQ multiplex PCR; TCRdb keeps only in-frame clonotypes and omits some of them. This sample carries over 800,000 clones, around 92% of them seen once, and the ten largest clones take nearly 25%.

This TCR came from a man in his thirties or forties in good health. Sample: naive CD8+ T cells sorted from blood. The rearrangement links TRBV29-1 to TRBJ2-3; 7 nucleotides line up with TRBD1. The CDR3 region has the DNA TGCAGCGTTGATCTTGGGGACAGTGTTCATACGCAGTATTTT. Its translation is CSVDLGDSVHTQYF.